This TCR beta chain was found in a study of blood T cell repertoires in COVID-19. In the original analysis: Amplification from reference gene primers served as the basis for estimated nucleated cell counts. Sequenced by immunoSEQ multiplex PCR; TCRdb stores in-frame clones only, minus some. The DNA was the basis for D and trimming; V, J and clone size are from that table. The data hold 50,000 to 65,000 clones, with roughly 80% observed a single time. Unmatched junction bases numbered 11, after V lost 4 bases and J lost 3 bases. The CDR3 contains 17 residues. The germline gives CDR1 LGHDT, CDR2 YNNKEL (reference sequence).

The V call is TRBV3-1 (or the pseudogene TRBV3-2), the J call TRBJ1-1, with TRBD1 matching 10 bases. Sequencing was performed on peripheral blood. The clonotype comes from a man between 65 and 85 years old with acute or convalescent COVID-19. CDR3 protein: CASSPPPGQGLYTEAFF. DNA of the CDR3: TGTGCCAGCAGCCCCCCCCCGGGACAGGGGCTGTACACTGAAGCTTTCTTT.